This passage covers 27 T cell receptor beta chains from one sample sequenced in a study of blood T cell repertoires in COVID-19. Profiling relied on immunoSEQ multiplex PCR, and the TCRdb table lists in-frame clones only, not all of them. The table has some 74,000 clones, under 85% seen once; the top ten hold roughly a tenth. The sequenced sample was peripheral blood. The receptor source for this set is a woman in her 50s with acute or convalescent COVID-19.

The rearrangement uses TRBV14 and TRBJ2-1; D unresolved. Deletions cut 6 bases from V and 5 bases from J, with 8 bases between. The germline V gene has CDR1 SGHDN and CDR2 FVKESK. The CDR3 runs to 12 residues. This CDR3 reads CASRLQNNEQFF. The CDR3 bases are TGTGCCAGCAGATTACAGAACAATGAGCAGTTCTTC.

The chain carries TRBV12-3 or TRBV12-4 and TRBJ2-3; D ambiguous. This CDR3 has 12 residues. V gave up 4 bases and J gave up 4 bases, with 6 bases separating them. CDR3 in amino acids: CASSSPPDTQYF. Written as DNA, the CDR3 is TGTGCCAGCAGTTCCCCTCCAGATACGCAGTATTTT.

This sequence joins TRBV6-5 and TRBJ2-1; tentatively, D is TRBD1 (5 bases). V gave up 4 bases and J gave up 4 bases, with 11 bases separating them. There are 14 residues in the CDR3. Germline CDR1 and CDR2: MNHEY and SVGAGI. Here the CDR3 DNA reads TGTGCCAGCAGTTCAGCTCGACAGTACAATGAGCAGTTCTTC. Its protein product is CASSSARQYNEQFF.

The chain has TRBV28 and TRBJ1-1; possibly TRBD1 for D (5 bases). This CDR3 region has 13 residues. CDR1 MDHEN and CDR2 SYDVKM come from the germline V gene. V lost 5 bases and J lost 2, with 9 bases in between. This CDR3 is CASSGHLNTEAFF. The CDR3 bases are TGTGCCAGCAGTGGACACCTCAACACTGAAGCTTTCTTT.

In nucleotides, the CDR3 is TGTGCCTGGAGTGCCGGGACAAGGCAGTTCTTC. Its protein product is CAWSAGTRQFF. The V gene is TRBV30, the J gene TRBJ2-1; D might be TRBD1 (6 bases). Germline assignment: CDR1 GTSNPN and CDR2 SVGIG (reference sequence). The CDR3 length is 11 residues. Trimming removed 1 base from V and 12 bases from J, with 10 bases in between.

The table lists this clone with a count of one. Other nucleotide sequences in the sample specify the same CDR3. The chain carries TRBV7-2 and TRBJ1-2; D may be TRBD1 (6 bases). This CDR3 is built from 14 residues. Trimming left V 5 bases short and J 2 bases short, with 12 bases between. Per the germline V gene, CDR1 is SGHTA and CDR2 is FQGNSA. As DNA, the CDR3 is TGTGCCAGCAGCCCGCGGACAGAAAACTATGGCTACACCTTC. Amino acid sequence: CASSPRTENYGYTF.

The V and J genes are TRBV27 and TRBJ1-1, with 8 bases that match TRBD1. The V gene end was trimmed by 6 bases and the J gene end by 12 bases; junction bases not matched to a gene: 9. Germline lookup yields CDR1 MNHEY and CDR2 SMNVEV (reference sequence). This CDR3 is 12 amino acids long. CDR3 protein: CASSIRQGLTFF. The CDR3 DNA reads TGTGCCAGCAGCATAAGACAGGGGTTGACTTTCTTT.

The CDR3 here is CASWGRAEQFF. Here the CDR3 DNA reads TGTGCCAGCTGGGGGCGGGCAGAGCAGTTCTTC. The chain recombines TRBV19 with TRBJ2-1; a possible D gene is TRBD1 (6 bases). The CDR3 has 11 amino acids. The V end lost 9 bases, the J end lost 10 bases, and 13 bases lay between the germline ends. Germline loops: CDR1 LNHDA, CDR2 SQIVND (reference sequence).

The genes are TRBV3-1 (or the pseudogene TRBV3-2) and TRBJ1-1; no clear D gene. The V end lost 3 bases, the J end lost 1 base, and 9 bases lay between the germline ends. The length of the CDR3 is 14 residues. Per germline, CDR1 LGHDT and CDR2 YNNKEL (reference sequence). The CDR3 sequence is CASSHGNSNTEAFF. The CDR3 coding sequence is TGTGCCAGCAGCCACGGTAATTCGAACACTGAAGCTTTCTTT.

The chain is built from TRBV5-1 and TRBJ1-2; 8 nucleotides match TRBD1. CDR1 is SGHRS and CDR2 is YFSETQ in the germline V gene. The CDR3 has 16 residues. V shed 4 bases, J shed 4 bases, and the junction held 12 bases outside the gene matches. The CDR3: CASSPEAGQATYGYTF. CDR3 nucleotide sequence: TGCGCCAGCAGCCCCGAAGCGGGACAGGCGACCTATGGCTACACCTTC.

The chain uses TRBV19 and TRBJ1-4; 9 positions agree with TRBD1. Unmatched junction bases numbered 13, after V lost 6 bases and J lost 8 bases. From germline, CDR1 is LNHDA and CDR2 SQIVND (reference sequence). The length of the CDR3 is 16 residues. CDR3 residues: CASRGLGTGPEEKLFF. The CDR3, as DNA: TGTGCCAGTAGAGGTTTAGGGACAGGGCCTGAAGAAAAACTGTTTTTT.

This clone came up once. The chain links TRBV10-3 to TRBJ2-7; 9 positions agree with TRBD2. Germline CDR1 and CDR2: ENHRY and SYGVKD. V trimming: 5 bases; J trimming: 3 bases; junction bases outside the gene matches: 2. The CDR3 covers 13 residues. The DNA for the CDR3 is TGTGCCATCAGTCAAGCGGGAGGCTACGAGCAGTACTTC. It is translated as CAISQAGGYEQYF.

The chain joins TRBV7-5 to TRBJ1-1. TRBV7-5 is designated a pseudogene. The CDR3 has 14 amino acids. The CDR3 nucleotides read TGTGCCAGAAGCTTAGACCGAGATATGACTGAAGCTTTCTTT. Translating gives CARSLDRDMTEAFF.

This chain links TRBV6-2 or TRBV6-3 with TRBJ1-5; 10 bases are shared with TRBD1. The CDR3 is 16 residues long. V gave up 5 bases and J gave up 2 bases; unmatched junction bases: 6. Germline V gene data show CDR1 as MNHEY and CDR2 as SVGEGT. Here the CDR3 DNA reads TGTGCCAGCAGTACCTACGGGACAGGGGGCAATCAGCCCCAGCATTTT. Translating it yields CASSTYGTGGNQPQHF.

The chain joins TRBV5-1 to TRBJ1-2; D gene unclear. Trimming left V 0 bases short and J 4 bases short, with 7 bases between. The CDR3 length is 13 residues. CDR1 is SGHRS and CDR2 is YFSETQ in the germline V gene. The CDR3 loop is CASSLVQSYGYTF. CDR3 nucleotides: TGCGCCAGCAGCTTGGTACAGTCCTATGGCTACACCTTC.

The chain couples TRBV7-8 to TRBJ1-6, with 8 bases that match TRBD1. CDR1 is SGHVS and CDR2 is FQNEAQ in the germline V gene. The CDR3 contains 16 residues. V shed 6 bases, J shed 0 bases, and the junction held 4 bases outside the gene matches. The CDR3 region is CASRRDRSSYNSPLHF. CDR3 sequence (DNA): TGTGCCAGCAGGCGGGACAGGAGCTCCTATAATTCACCCCTCCACTTT. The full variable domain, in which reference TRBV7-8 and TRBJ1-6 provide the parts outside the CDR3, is GAGVSQSPRYKVAKRGQDVALRCDPISGHVSLFWYQQALGQGPEFLTYFQNEAQLDKSGLPSDRFFAERPEGSVSTLKIQRTQQEDSAVYLCASRRDRSSYNSPLHFGNGTRLTVT.

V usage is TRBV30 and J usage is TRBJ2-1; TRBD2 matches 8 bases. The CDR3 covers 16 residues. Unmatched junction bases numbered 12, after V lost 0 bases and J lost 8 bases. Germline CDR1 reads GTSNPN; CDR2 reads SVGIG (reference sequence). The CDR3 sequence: CAWSVQAASGRHEQFF. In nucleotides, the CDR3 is TGTGCCTGGAGTGTACAGGCGGCTAGCGGGCGGCATGAGCAGTTCTTC.

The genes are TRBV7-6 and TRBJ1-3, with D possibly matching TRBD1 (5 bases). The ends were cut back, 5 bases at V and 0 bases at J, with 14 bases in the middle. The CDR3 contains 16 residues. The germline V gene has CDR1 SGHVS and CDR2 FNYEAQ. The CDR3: CASSQWGDASGNTIYF. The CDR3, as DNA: TGTGCCAGCAGCCAATGGGGGGATGCCTCTGGAAACACCATATATTTT.

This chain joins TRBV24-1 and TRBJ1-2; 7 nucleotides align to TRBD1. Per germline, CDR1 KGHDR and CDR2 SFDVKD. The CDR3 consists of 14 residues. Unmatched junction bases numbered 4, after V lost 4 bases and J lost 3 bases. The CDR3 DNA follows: TGTGCCACCAGTGAGCCCGGACAGGACTATGGCTACACCTTC. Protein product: CATSEPGQDYGYTF.

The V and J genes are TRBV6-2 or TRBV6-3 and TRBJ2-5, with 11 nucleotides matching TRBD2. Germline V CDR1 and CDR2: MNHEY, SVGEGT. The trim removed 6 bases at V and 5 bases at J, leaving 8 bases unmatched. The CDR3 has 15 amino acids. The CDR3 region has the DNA TGTGCCAGCAGCTTGACTAGCGGGGAGATCGAGACCCAGTACTTC. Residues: CASSLTSGEIETQYF.

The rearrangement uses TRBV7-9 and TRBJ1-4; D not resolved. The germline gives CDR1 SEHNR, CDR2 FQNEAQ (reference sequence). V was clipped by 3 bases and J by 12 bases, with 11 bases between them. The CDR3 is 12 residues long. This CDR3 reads CASSLRVTQLFF. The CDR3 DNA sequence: TGTGCCAGCAGCTTGAGGGTGACGCAACTGTTTTTT.

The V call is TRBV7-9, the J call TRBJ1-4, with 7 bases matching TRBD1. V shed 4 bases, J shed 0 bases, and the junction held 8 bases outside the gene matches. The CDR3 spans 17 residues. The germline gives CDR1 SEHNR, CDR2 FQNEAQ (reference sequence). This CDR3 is CASSWELQGTTNEKLFF. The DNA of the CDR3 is TGTGCCAGCAGCTGGGAACTACAGGGGACAACTAATGAAAAACTGTTTTTT.

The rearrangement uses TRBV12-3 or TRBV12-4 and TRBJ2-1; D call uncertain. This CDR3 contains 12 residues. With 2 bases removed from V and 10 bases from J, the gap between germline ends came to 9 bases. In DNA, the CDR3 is TGTGCCAGCAGTTTACGGGTTTGGGAGCAGTTCTTC. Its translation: CASSLRVWEQFF.

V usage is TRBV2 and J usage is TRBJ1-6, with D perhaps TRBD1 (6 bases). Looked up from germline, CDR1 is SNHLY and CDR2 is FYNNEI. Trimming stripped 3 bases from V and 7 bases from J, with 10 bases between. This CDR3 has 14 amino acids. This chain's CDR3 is CASSDRGRNSPLHF. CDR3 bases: TGTGCCAGCAGTGACAGGGGCCGAAATTCACCCCTCCACTTT.

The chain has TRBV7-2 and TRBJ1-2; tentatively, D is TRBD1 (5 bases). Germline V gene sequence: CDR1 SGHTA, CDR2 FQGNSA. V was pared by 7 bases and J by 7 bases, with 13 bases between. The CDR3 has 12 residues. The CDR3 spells CASTLGLGGYTF. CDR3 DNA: TGTGCCAGCACCTTGGGACTGGGTGGCTACACCTTC.

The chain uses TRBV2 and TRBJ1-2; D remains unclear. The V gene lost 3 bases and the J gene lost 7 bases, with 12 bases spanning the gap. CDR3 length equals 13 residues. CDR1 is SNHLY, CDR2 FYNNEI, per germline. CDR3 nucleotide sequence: TGTGCCAGCAGTGACAGCCCCGGAGGTGGCTACACCTTC. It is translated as CASSDSPGGGYTF. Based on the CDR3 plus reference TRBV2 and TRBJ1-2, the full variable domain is EPEVTQTPSHQVTQMGQEVILRCVPISNHLYFYWYRQILGQKVEFLVSFYNNEISEKSEIFDDQFSVERPDGSNFTLKIRSTKLEDSAMYFCASSDSPGGGYTFGSGTRLTVV.

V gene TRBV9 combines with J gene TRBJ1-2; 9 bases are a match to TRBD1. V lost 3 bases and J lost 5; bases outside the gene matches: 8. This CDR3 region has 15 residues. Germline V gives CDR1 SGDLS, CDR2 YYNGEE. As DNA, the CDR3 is TGTGCCAGCAGCGCAGGACAGGGGCCCTTGTATGGCTACACCTTC. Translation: CASSAGQGPLYGYTF.